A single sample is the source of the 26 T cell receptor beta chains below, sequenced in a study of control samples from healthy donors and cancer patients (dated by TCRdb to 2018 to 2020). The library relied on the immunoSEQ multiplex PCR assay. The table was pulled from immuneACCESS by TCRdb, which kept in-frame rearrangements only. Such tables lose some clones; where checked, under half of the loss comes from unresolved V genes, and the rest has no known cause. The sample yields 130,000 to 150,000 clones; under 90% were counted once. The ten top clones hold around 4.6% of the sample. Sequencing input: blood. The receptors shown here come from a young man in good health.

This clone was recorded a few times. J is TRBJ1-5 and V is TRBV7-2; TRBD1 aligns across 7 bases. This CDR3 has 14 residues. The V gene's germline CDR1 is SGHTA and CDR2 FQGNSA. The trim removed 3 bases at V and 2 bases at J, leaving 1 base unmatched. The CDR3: CASSFTGGNQPQHF. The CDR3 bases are TGTGCCAGCAGCTTCACAGGGGGCAATCAGCCCCAGCATTTT.

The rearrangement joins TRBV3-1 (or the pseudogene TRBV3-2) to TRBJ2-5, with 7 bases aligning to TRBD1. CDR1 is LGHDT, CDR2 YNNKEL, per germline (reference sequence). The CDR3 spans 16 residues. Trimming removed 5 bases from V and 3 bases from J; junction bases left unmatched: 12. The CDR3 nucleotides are TGTGCCAGCAGCTACCGTGAGGGGACAGAGAAAGAGACCCAGTACTTC. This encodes CASSYREGTEKETQYF.

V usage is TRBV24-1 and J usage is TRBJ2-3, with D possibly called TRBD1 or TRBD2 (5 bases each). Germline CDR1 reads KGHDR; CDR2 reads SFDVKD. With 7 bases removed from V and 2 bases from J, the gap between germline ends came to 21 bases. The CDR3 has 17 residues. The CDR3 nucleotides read TGTGCCACCAGCTTAGCCGGGACCCCCGGCCCCACAGATACGCAGTATTTT. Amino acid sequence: CATSLAGTPGPTDTQYF.

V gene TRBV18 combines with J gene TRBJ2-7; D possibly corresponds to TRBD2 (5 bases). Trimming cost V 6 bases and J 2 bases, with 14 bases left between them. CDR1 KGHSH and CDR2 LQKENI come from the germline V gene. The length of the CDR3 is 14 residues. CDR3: CASSFLALAYEQYF. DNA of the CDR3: TGTGCCAGCTCGTTCCTAGCCCTAGCCTACGAGCAGTACTTC.

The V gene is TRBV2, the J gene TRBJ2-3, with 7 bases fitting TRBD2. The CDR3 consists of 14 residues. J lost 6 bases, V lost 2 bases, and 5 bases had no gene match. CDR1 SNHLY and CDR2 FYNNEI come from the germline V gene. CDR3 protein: CASSERVAGDTQYF. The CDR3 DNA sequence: TGTGCCAGCAGTGAAAGGGTAGCGGGCGATACGCAGTATTTT.

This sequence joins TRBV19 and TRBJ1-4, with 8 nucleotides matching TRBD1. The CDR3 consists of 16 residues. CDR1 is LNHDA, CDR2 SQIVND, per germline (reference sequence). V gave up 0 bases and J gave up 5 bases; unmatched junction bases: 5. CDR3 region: CASSIDWTGSNEKLFF. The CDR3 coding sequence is TGTGCCAGTAGTATAGACTGGACAGGGTCGAATGAAAAACTGTTTTTT.

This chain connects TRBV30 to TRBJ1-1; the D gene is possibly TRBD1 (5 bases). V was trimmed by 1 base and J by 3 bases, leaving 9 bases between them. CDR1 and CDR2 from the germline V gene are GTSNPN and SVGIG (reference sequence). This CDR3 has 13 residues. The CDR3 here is CAWSGDSYTEAFF. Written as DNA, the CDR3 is TGTGCCTGGAGTGGTGACAGTTACACTGAAGCTTTCTTT.

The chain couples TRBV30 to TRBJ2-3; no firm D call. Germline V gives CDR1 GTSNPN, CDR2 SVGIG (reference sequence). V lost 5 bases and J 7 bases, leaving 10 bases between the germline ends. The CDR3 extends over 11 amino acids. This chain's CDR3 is CAWGGVNTQYF. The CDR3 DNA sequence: TGTGCCTGGGGTGGGGTGAATACGCAGTATTTT.

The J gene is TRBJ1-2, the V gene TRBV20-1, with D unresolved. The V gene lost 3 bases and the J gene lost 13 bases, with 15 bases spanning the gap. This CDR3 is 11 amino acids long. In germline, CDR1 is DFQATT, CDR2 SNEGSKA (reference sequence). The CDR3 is CSASAAVDSTF. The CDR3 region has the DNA TGCAGTGCTAGCGCGGCAGTAGACTCCACCTTC.

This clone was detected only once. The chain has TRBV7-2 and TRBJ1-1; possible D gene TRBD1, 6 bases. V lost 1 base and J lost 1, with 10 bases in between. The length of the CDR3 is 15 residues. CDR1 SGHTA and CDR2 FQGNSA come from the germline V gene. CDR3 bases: TGTGCCAGCAGCTTAGTCGGGGGGCGGAACACTGAAGCTTTCTTT. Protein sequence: CASSLVGGRNTEAFF.

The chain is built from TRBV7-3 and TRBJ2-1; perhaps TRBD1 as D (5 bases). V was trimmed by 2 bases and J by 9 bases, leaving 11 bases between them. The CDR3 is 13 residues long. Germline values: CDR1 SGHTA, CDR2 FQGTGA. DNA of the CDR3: TGTGCCAGCAGCTTAGGACAATCGGGTGAGCAGTTCTTC. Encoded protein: CASSLGQSGEQFF. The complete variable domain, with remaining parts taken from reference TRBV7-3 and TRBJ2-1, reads GAGVSQTPSNKVTEKGKYVELRCDPISGHTALYWYRQSLGQGPEFLIYFQGTGAADDSGLPNDRFFAVRPEGSVSTLKIQRTERGDSAVYLCASSLGQSGEQFFGPGTRLTVL.

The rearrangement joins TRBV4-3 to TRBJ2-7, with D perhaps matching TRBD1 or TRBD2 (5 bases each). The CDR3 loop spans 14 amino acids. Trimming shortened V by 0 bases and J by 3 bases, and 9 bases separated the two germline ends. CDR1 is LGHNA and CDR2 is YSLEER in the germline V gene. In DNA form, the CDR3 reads TGCGCCAGCAGCCAAGATGGGGGAGACTACGAGCAGTACTTC. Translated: CASSQDGGDYEQYF.

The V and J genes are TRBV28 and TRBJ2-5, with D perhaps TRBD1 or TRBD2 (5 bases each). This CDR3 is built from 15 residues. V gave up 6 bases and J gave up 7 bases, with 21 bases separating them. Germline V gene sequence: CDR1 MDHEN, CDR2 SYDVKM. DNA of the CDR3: TGTGCCAGCAGATCCGGGACCCGTATAAGGATGACCCAGTACTTC. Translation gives CASRSGTRIRMTQYF.

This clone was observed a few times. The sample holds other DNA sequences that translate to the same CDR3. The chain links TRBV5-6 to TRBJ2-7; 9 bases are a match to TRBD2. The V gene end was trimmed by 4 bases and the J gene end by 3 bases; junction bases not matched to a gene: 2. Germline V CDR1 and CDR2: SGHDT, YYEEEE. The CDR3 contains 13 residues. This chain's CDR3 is CASSRLAVYEQYF. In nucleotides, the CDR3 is TGTGCCAGCAGCCGACTAGCGGTCTACGAGCAGTACTTC.

CDR3 coding DNA: TGCGCCAGCAGCTCGGGAGTCGAGCAGTACTTC. Encoded protein: CASSSGVEQYF. The chain carries TRBV5-1 and TRBJ2-7, with D possibly being TRBD2 (6 bases). The CDR3 totals 11 residues. Trimming cost V 3 bases and J 6 bases, with 7 bases left between them. Germline V CDR1 and CDR2: SGHRS, YFSETQ.

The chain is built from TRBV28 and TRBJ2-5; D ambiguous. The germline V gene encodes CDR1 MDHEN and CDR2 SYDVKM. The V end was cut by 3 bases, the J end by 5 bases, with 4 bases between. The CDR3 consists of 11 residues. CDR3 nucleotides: TGTGCCAGCAGTTTCGAGGAGACCCAGTACTTC. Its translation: CASSFEETQYF.

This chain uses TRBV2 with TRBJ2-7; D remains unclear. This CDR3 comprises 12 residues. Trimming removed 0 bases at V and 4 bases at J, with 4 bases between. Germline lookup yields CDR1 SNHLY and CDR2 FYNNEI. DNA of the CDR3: TGTGCCAGCAGTGAAGCCGTATACGAGCAGTACTTC. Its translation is CASSEAVYEQYF.

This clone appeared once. For the CDR3, the DNA is TGTGCCAGCAGTGACGGGGGTTCTGAAGCTTTCTTT. Encoded protein: CASSDGGSEAFF. The chain recombines TRBV6-4 with TRBJ1-1; perhaps TRBD1 as D (5 bases). With 2 bases removed from V and 6 bases from J, the gap between germline ends came to 7 bases. Germline assignment: CDR1 MRHNA and CDR2 SNTAGT. The CDR3 has 12 amino acids.

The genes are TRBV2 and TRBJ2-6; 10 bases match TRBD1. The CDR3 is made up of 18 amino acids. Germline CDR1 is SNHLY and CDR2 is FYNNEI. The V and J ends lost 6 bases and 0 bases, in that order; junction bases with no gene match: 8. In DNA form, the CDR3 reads TGTGCCAGCAGGCCCGGACAGGGGGTGCGCTCTGGGGCCAACGTCCTGACTTTC. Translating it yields CASRPGQGVRSGANVLTF.

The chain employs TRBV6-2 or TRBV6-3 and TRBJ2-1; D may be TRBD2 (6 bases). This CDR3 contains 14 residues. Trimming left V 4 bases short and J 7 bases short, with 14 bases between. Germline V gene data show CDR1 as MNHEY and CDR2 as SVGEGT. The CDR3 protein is CASSFGGVGNEQFF. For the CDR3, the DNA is TGTGCCAGCAGTTTCGGGGGTGTAGGTAATGAGCAGTTCTTC.

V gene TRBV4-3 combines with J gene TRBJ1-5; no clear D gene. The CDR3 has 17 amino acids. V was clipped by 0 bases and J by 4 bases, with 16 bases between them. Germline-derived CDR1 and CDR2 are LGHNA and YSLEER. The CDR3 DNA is TGCGCCAGCAGCCAAGAGTTTTCGTCGACGGGGAATCAGCCCCAGCATTTT. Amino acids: CASSQEFSSTGNQPQHF.

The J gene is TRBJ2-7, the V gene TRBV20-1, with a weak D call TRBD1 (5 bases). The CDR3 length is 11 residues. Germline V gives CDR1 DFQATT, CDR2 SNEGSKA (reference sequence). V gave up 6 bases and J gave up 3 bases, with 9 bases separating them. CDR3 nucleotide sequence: TGCAGTGCCGTCGACAGCTACGAGCAGTACTTC. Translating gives CSAVDSYEQYF.

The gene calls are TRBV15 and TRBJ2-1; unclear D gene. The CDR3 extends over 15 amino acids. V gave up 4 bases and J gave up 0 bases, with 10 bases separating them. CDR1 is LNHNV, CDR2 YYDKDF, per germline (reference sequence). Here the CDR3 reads CATSILRSSYNEQFF. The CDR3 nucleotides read TGTGCCACCAGCATTCTTCGGAGCTCCTACAATGAGCAGTTCTTC.

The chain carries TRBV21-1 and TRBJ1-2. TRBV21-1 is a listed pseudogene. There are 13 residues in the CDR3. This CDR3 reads CASSKPGGRRYTF. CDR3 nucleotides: TGTGCCAGCAGCAAACCCGGGGGTCGGCGGTACACCTTC.

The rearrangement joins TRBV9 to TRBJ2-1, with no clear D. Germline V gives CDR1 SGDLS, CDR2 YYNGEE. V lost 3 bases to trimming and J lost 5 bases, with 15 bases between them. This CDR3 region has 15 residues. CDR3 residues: CASSADISADNEQFF. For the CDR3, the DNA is TGTGCCAGCAGCGCTGACATCTCGGCCGACAATGAGCAGTTCTTC.

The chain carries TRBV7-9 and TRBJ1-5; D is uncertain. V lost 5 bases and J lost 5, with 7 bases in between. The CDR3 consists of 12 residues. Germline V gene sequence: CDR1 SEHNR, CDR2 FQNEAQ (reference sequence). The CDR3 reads CASSAQDQPQHF. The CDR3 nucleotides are TGTGCCAGCAGCGCCCAGGATCAGCCCCAGCATTTT.